This T cell receptor (beta chain) was recorded in a study of prognosis after radiotherapy for stage I lung cancer. By two-round multiplex PCR, the TCR beta CDR3 was amplified from genomic DNA. Specific primers for each TRBV and TRBJ gene were what first-round PCR used. A single record per CDR3 protein comes from TCRdb applying MiXCR to the multiplex PCR reads. Of over 11,000 distinct CDR3 sequences listed, 30% are singletons. The germline V gene has CDR1 MNHEY and CDR2 SVGEGT. Trimming cost V 4 bases and J 0 bases, with 10 bases left between them. The CDR3 is 16 amino acids. This clonotype ranks as medium-sized (0.01 to 0.1%).

The rearrangement links TRBV6-2 or TRBV6-3 to TRBJ2-6; a weak D match, TRBD1 (6 bases). The TCR comes from a donor over 45 with non-small cell lung cancer. Sample: PBMCs, taken before or after stereotactic body radiation therapy (not recorded which). The CDR3 coding sequence is TGTGCCAGCAGTTCGAGACAGGTCTCTGGGGCCAACGTCCTGACTTTC. Its translation is CASSSRQVSGANVLTF.